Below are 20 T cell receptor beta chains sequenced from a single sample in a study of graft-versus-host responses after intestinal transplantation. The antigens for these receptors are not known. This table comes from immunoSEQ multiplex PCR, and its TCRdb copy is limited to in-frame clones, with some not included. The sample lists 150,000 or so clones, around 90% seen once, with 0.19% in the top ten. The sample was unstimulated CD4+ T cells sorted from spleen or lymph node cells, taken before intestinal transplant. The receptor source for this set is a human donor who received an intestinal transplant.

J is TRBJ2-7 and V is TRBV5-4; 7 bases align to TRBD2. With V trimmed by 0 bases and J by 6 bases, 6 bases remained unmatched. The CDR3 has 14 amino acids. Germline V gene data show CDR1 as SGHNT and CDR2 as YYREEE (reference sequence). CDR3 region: CASSLVGEGSEQYF. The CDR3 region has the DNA TGTGCCAGCAGCTTGGTCGGGGAGGGATCCGAGCAGTACTTC.

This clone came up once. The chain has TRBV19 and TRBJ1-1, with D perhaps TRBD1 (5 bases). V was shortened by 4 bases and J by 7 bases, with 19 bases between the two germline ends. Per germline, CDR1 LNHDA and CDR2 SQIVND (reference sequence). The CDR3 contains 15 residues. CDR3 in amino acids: CASSTPGTANREAFF. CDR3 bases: TGTGCCAGTAGTACCCCCGGGACGGCTAACCGTGAAGCTTTCTTT.

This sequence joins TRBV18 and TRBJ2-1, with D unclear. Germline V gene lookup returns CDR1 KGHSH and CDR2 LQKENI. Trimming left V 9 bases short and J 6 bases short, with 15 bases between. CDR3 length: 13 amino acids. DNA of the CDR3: TGTGCCAGTCTTATGGAGCTGGGCAATGAGCAGTTCTTC. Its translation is CASLMELGNEQFF.

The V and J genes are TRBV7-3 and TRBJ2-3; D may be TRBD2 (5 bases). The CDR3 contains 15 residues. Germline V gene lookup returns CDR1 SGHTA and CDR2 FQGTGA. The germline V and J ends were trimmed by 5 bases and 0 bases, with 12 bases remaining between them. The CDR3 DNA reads TGTGCCAGCAGCCCCGGACTTTCTAGCACAGATACGCAGTATTTT. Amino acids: CASSPGLSSTDTQYF.

This CDR3 reads CASSLGPPDEQYF. The DNA for the CDR3 is TGTGCCAGCTCCCTTGGACCCCCCGACGAGCAGTACTTC. The gene calls are TRBV18 and TRBJ2-7, with no clear D. V was clipped by 6 bases and J by 5 bases, with 14 bases between them. The CDR3 extends over 13 amino acids. Germline values: CDR1 KGHSH, CDR2 LQKENI. The variable domain in full, completed from reference TRBV18 and TRBJ2-7, reads NAGVMQNPRHLVRRRGQEARLRCSPMKGHSHVYWYRQLPEEGLKFMVYLQKENIIDESGMPKERFSAEFPKEGPSILRIQQVVRGDSAAYFCASSLGPPDEQYFGPGTRLTVT.

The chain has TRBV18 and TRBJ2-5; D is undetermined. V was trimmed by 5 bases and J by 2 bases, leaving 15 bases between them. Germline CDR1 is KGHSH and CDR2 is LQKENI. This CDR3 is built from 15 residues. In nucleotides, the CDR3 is TGTGCCAGCTCATCTCCCTCCCTTCCTCAAGAGACCCAGTACTTC. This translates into CASSSPSLPQETQYF. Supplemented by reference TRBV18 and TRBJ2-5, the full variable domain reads NAGVMQNPRHLVRRRGQEARLRCSPMKGHSHVYWYRQLPEEGLKFMVYLQKENIIDESGMPKERFSAEFPKEGPSILRIQQVVRGDSAAYFCASSSPSLPQETQYFGPGTRLLVL.

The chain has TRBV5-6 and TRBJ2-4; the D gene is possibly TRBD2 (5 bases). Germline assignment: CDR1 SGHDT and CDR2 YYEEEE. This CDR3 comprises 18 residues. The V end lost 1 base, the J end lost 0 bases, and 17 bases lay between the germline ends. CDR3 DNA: TGTGCCAGCAGCTTGTCCAAACAAAGGACTCTAGCCAAAAACATTCAGTACTTC. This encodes CASSLSKQRTLAKNIQYF.

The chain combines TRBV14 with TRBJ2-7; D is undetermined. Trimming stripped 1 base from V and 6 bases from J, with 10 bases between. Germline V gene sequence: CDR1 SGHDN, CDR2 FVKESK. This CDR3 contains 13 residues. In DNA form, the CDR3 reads TGTGCCAGCAGCCAAGCCACGCCAGGCGAGCAGTACTTC. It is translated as CASSQATPGEQYF.

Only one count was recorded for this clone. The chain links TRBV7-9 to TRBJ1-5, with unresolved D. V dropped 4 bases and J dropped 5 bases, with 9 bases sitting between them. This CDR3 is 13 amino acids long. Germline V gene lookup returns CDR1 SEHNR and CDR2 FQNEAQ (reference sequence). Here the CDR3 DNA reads TGTGCCAGCAGCTATGGCGGGGATCAGCCCCAGCATTTT. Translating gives CASSYGGDQPQHF.

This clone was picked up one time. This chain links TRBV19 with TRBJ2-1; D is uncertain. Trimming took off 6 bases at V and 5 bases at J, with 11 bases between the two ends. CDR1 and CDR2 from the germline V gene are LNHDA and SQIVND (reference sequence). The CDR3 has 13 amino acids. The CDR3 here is CASSFLGNNEQFF. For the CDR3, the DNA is TGTGCCAGTAGCTTCCTAGGAAACAATGAGCAGTTCTTC.

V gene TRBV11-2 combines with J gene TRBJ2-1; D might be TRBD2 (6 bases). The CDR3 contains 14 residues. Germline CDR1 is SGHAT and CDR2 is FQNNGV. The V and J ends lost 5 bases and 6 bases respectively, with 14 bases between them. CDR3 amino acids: CASSPPEGRNEQFF. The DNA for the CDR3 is TGTGCCAGCAGCCCCCCGGAGGGCCGCAATGAGCAGTTCTTC. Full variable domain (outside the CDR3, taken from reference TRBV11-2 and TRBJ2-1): EAGVAQSPRYKIIEKRQSVAFWCNPISGHATLYWYQQILGQGPKLLIQFQNNGVVDDSQLPKDRFSAERLKGVDSTLKIQPAKLEDSAVYLCASSPPEGRNEQFFGPGTRLTVL.

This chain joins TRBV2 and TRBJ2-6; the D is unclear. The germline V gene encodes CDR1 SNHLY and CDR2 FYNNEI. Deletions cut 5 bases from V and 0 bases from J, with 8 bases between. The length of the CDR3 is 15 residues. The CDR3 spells CASSTTVSGANVLTF. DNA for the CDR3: TGTGCCAGCAGTACTACAGTCTCTGGGGCCAACGTCCTGACTTTC.

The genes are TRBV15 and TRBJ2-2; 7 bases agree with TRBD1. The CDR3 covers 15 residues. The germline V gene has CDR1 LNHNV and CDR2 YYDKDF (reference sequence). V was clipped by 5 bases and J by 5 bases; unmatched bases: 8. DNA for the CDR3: TGTGCCACCAGCGCCCGAGGGGGCTGGACCGGGGAGCTGTTTTTT. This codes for CATSARGGWTGELFF.

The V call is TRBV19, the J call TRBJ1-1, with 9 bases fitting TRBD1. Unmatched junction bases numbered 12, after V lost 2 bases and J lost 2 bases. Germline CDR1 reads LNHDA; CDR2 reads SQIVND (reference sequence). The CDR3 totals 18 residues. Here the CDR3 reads CASSIQAGTGLENTEAFF. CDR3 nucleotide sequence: TGTGCCAGTAGTATACAAGCCGGGACAGGGTTGGAAAACACTGAAGCTTTCTTT.

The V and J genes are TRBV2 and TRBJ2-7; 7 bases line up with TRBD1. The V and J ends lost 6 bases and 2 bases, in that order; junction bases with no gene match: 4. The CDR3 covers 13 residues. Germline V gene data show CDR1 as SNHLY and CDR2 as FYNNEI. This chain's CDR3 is CASRQGQTYEQYF. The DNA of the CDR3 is TGTGCCAGCAGGCAGGGACAGACCTACGAGCAGTACTTC.

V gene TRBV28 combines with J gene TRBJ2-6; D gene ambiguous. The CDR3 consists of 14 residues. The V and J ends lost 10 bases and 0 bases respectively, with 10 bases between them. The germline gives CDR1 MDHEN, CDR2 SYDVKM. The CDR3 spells CAIRSDSGANVLTF. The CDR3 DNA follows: TGTGCCATTCGGAGTGACTCTGGGGCCAACGTCCTGACTTTC.

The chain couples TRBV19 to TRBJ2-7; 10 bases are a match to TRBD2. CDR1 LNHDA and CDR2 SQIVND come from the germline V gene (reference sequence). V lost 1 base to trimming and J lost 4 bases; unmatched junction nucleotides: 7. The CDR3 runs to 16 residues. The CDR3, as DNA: TGTGCCAGTAGTATAGCGCTAGCGGGAGAGAGGTACGAGCAGTACTTC. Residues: CASSIALAGERYEQYF.

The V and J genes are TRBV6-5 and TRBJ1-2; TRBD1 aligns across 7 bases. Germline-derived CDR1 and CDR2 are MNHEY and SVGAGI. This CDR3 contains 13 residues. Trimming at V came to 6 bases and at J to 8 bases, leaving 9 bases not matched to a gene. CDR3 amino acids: CASRQTGIRGYTF. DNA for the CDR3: TGTGCCAGCAGGCAGACAGGGATTAGAGGCTACACCTTC.

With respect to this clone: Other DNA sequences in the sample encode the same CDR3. CDR3 in DNA: TGTGCCAGCAGCTTAGGAAGAGGGACAGGGGGCTCTGGGGCCAACGTCCTGACTTTC. It yields the protein CASSLGRGTGGSGANVLTF. The J gene is TRBJ2-6, the V gene TRBV7-9; TRBD1 agrees at 11 bases. The CDR3 sequence is 19 residues long. Trimming took 1 base from V and 0 from J; bases not matched to a gene: 5. Germline CDR1 reads SEHNR; CDR2 reads FQNEAQ (reference sequence).

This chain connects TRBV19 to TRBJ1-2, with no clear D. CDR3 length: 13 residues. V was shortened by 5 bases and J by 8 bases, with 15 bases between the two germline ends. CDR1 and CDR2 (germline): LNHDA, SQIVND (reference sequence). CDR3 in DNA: TGTGCCAGTAGTGAGGGTGCTCCTTCCGGCTACACCTTC. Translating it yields CASSEGAPSGYTF.